The 21 T cell receptor beta chains listed next were all sequenced from one sample in a study of beta chain features in type 1 diabetes. Reverse transcription of all isolated RNA meant that expressed TCRB transcripts were sequenced. Sequencing used immunoSEQ multiplex PCR; TCRdb keeps in-frame clones, though not all of them. The table records approximately 380,000 clones, about 16% of them present only once. Sequencing input: naive CD4+ T cells from blood. All receptors derive from a young woman in good health.

This clone was seen more than once but under ten times. This chain links TRBV11-2 with TRBJ2-7; TRBD1 is a possible D gene (8 bases). V lost 4 bases and J lost 4, with 14 bases in between. Germline V gene lookup returns CDR1 SGHAT and CDR2 FQNNGV. The CDR3 runs to 14 residues. CDR3 nucleotide sequence: TGTGCCAGCAGCTACGGACAGGGAGGGTACGAGCAGTACTTC. It codes for CASSYGQGGYEQYF.

The rearrangement links TRBV2 to TRBJ2-1; D gene unclear. Trimming took off 7 bases at V and 0 bases at J, with 10 bases between the two ends. Looked up from germline, CDR1 is SNHLY and CDR2 is FYNNEI. CDR3 length: 14 residues. Written as DNA, the CDR3 is TGTGCCAGCACCTGGAGCACCTCCTACAATGAGCAGTTCTTC. It yields the protein CASTWSTSYNEQFF.

CDR3 DNA sequence: TGTGCCAGCAGCTCCACGGGCGGGGGTAACTATGGCTACACCTTC. Protein sequence: CASSSTGGGNYGYTF. This chain joins TRBV7-2 and TRBJ1-2, with D perhaps matching TRBD1 (5 bases). V was clipped by 4 bases and J by 1 base, with 13 bases between them. The germline V gene has CDR1 SGHTA and CDR2 FQGNSA. This CDR3 region has 15 residues.

The rearrangement joins TRBV30 to TRBJ2-1; D is possibly TRBD2 (7 bases). CDR3 length: 18 residues. The V and J ends lost 0 bases and 1 base respectively, with 19 bases between them. The germline CDR1 and CDR2 sequences are GTSNPN and SVGIG (reference sequence). CDR3 sequence: CAWSVLWGGPQSYNEQFF. CDR3 DNA: TGTGCCTGGAGTGTACTATGGGGGGGGCCACAATCCTACAATGAGCAGTTCTTC.

This clone has only a few counts. This chain joins TRBV29-1 and TRBJ2-2; 7 bases line up with TRBD1. The germline gives CDR1 SQVTM, CDR2 ANQGSEA. After removal of 7 bases from V and 0 bases from J, the junction contained 5 bases not matched to a gene. The CDR3 has 14 amino acids. Here the CDR3 DNA reads TGCAGCGCCGTGACAGGGACGAACACCGGGGAGCTGTTTTTT. This translates into CSAVTGTNTGELFF.

This clone was observed a handful of times. J is TRBJ2-5 and V is TRBV5-1; D perhaps matches TRBD2 (5 bases). V was cut by 4 bases and J by 5 bases, with 18 bases left in between. This CDR3 is built from 15 residues. Germline assignment: CDR1 SGHRS and CDR2 YFSETQ. CDR3 sequence: CASSLTLSSWETQYF. CDR3 in DNA: TGCGCCAGCAGCCTAACTTTGTCTAGCTGGGAGACCCAGTACTTC.

This clone came up a few times. V usage is TRBV4-3 and J usage is TRBJ2-7; 8 bases match TRBD2. Germline CDR1 is LGHNA and CDR2 is YSLEER. The CDR3 is 16 residues long. V gave up 1 base and J gave up 1 base; unmatched junction bases: 6. CDR3 in amino acids: CASSQGLATTSYEQYF. Written as DNA, the CDR3 is TGCGCCAGCAGCCAAGGACTAGCGACAACTTCCTACGAGCAGTACTTC.

The chain combines TRBV15 with TRBJ2-6, with 7 bases fitting TRBD1. CDR1 is LNHNV and CDR2 is YYDKDF in the germline V gene (reference sequence). V lost 5 bases, J lost 2 bases, and 3 bases stayed unmatched. This CDR3 contains 15 residues. CDR3 DNA: TGTGCCACCAGCGCGACAGGGACTGGGGCCAACGTCCTGACTTTC. Translating gives CATSATGTGANVLTF.

J is TRBJ2-3 and V is TRBV5-1; the match to TRBD2 covers 11 bases. J was trimmed by 4 bases and V by 1 base; bases with no gene match: 8. Germline CDR1 SGHRS, CDR2 YFSETQ. This CDR3 is 17 amino acids long. The CDR3 loop reads CASSLTTSGSFSDTQYF. The CDR3 DNA reads as TGCGCCAGCAGCTTGACTACTAGCGGGAGTTTCTCAGATACGCAGTATTTT.

This clone was recorded a few times. The CDR3 coding sequence is TGTGCCAGTAGTATAGGGGCTAGCGGGAGGGCAGAGCAGTTCTTC. This encodes CASSIGASGRAEQFF. The chain uses TRBV19 and TRBJ2-1; 12 bases are a match to TRBD2. Germline-derived CDR1 and CDR2 are LNHDA and SQIVND (reference sequence). Germline trimming cut 1 base from V and 10 bases from J; bases unmatched to any gene: 5. The CDR3 runs to 15 residues.

This clone was observed a handful of times. The chain is built from TRBV28 and TRBJ2-7; D is ambiguous. The CDR3 runs 14 residues. Trimming removed 3 bases from V and 4 bases from J, with 13 bases in between. CDR1 MDHEN and CDR2 SYDVKM come from the germline V gene. The CDR3 reads CASSFVGSMYEQYF. The CDR3 DNA follows: TGTGCCAGCAGTTTCGTGGGCAGTATGTACGAGCAGTACTTC.

This clone was counted a few times. The rearrangement joins TRBV29-1 to TRBJ2-5; D possibly corresponds to TRBD1 (6 bases). Germline CDR1 reads SQVTM; CDR2 reads ANQGSEA. Trimming removed 6 bases at V and 2 bases at J, with 10 bases between. The CDR3 spans 12 residues. This CDR3 is CSVHREQETQYF. CDR3 DNA: TGCAGCGTCCACAGGGAACAAGAGACCCAGTACTTC.

The chain joins TRBV29-1 to TRBJ2-7; the D gene is possibly TRBD2 (5 bases). The germline V gene encodes CDR1 SQVTM and CDR2 ANQGSEA. V was shortened by 4 bases and J by 0 bases, with 19 bases between the two germline ends. The CDR3 has 16 residues. The CDR3 is CSVAGSEGLSSYEQYF. CDR3 nucleotide sequence: TGCAGCGTTGCAGGTTCTGAGGGCCTGAGCTCCTACGAGCAGTACTTC.

This clone was counted a few times. V usage is TRBV9 and J usage is TRBJ2-2; 7 bases align to TRBD1. Germline CDR1 SGDLS, CDR2 YYNGEE. The CDR3 sequence is 14 residues long. After removal of 4 bases from V and 4 bases from J, the junction contained 4 bases not matched to a gene. The DNA of the CDR3 is TGTGCCAGCAGCAGGGACAGACCCACCGGGGAGCTGTTTTTT. It translates to CASSRDRPTGELFF.

The rearrangement uses TRBV27 and TRBJ2-1, with 14 bases that match TRBD2. There are 13 residues in the CDR3. J lost 10 bases, V lost 6 bases, and 2 bases had no gene match. Germline V CDR1 and CDR2: MNHEY, SMNVEV (reference sequence). CDR3 in amino acids: CASSRLAGGEQFF. Here the CDR3 DNA reads TGTGCCAGCAGCAGACTAGCGGGAGGGGAGCAGTTCTTC.

The chain links TRBV7-3 to TRBJ1-5, with D perhaps TRBD1 (6 bases). Germline lookup yields CDR1 SGHTA and CDR2 FQGTGA. The CDR3 contains 14 residues. V lost 4 bases, J lost 3 bases, and 10 bases lay in between. CDR3 region: CASSSQGLNQPQHF. The CDR3 DNA reads as TGTGCCAGCAGCTCCCAGGGGCTCAATCAGCCCCAGCATTTT.

The V call is TRBV29-1, the J call TRBJ2-5; D possibly corresponds to TRBD2 (5 bases). Germline values: CDR1 SQVTM, CDR2 ANQGSEA. The CDR3 sequence is 13 residues long. The germline V and J ends were trimmed by 7 bases and 1 base, with 13 bases remaining between them. In DNA form, the CDR3 reads TGCAGCGCGGATCGGACTGGCCAAGAGACCCAGTACTTC. Protein sequence: CSADRTGQETQYF.

This clone occurred a few times. This chain connects TRBV20-1 to TRBJ2-7; D remains ambiguous. This CDR3 contains 11 residues. V was trimmed by 8 bases and J by 3 bases, leaving 11 bases between them. The germline CDR1 and CDR2 sequences are DFQATT and SNEGSKA (reference sequence). The CDR3, as DNA: TGCAGTCCCTACGCTGGCTACGAGCAGTACTTC. Translation: CSPYAGYEQYF.

This chain links TRBV6-5 with TRBJ2-7; perhaps TRBD1 as D (6 bases). From germline, CDR1 is MNHEY and CDR2 SVGAGI. Trimming left V 1 base short and J 3 bases short, with 10 bases between. The CDR3 sequence is 14 residues long. CDR3 nucleotides: TGTGCCAGCAGTTACTGGCAGGACAGCTACGAGCAGTACTTC. Its protein product is CASSYWQDSYEQYF.

The rearrangement uses TRBV30 and TRBJ2-1, with 13 nucleotides matching TRBD2. The CDR3 runs 17 residues. Per germline, CDR1 GTSNPN and CDR2 SVGIG (reference sequence). Losses at the gene ends were 2 bases for V and 1 base for J; bases not matched to a gene: 5. The CDR3 DNA reads TGTGCCTGGAGTCGAAGACTAGCGGGAGGATCCTACAATGAGCAGTTCTTC. It translates to CAWSRRLAGGSYNEQFF.

A few counts support this clone. The J gene is TRBJ1-1, the V gene TRBV29-1, with D tentatively TRBD1 (6 bases). Germline V gene lookup returns CDR1 SQVTM and CDR2 ANQGSEA. Trimming took 2 bases from V and 4 from J, leaving 14 bases between them. This CDR3 is built from 14 residues. The CDR3 bases are TGCAGCGTTGAAATGGCCAGGGGTGGCACTGAAGCTTTCTTT. It is translated as CSVEMARGGTEAFF.